This entry is about one T cell receptor beta chain. Its specificity is unknown. The CDR3 runs 15 residues. Germline V gene sequence: CDR1 MNHEY, CDR2 SVGAGI. After removal of 6 bases from V and 2 bases from J, the junction contained 9 bases not matched to a gene. The record originates from a study of cytomegalovirus exposure and HLA in healthy donors. Study results and caveats: TCR beta chain V- and J-gene trimming was linked, in a later analysis, to a missense variant in DCLRE1C. About 90% or about 30% of the time was how often most TCR beta V segments were productive, according to an earlier analysis.

The PCR used 60 Vbeta and 13 Jbeta primers. Sequencing used immunoSEQ multiplex PCR; TCRdb keeps in-frame clones, though not all of them. The data hold some 180,000 clones, with roughly two thirds observed a single time. The receptor's source is a woman aged 18-35 years in good health and CMV-seropositive. Sequencing used PBMCs. J is TRBJ1-2 and V is TRBV6-5; TRBD1 matches 7 bases. The CDR3 DNA is TGTGCCAGCAGCCGCACCGACAGGGCGAACTATGGCTACACCTTC. Protein: CASSRTDRANYGYTF.